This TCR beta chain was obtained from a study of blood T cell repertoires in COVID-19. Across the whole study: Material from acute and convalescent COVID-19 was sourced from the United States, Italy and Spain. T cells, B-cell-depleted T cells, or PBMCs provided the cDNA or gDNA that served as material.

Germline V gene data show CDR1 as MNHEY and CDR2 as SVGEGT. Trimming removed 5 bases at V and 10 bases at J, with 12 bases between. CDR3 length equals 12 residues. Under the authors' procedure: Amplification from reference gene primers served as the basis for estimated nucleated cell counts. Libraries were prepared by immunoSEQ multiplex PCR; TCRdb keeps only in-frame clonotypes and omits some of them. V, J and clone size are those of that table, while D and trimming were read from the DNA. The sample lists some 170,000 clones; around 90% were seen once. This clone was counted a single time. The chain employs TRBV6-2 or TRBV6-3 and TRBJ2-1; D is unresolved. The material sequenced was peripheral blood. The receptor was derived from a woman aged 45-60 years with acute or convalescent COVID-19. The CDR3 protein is CASSQLAWEQFF. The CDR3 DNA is TGTGCCAGCAGTCAACTTGCGTGGGAGCAGTTCTTC.